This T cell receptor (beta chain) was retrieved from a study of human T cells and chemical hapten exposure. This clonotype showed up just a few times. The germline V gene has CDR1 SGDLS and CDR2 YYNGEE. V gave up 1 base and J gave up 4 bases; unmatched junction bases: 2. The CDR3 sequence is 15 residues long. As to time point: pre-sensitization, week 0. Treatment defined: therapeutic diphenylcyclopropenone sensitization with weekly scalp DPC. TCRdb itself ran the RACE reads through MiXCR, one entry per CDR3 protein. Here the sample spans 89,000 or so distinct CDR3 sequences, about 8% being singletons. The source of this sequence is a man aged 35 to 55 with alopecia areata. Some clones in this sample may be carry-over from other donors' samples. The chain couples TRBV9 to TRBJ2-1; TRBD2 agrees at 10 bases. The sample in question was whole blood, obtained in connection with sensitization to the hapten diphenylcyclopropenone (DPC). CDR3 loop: CASSVNSGRYNEQFF. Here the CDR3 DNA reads TGTGCCAGCAGCGTAAATAGCGGGAGGTACAATGAGCAGTTCTTC.